What follows is one T cell receptor beta chain and its context. As yet, its antigen is unknown. This sample is drawn from a study of OX40 agonist ivuxolimab in advanced cancers. Study background: Patients received ivuxolimab, an agonistic anti-OX40 (CD134) antibody. Averaging about 60 years in age, with a range of about 23 to 79, the cohort was about 85% male. The patients received ivuxolimab by intravenous route every 2 weeks at 0.01 to 10 mg/kg.

Profiled with immunoSEQ multiplex PCR; TCRdb holds only in-frame clones, not every one. The repertoire has some 63,000 clones, roughly 84% of them found once; the top ten carry around 27%. The study, taken as a whole, reports: Partial responders treated at 0.1-3.0 mg/kg exhibited clonal expansion among the lowest measured.

The CDR3 is 15 amino acids. The germline V gene encodes CDR1 MDHEN and CDR2 SYDVKM. Between the trimmed V and J ends, which lost 5 bases and 9 bases, there was a span of 17 bases. The receptor's source is an adult with an advanced solid tumor such as melanoma, head and neck, liver or kidney cancer. Sequenced here: CD4+ or CD8+ T cells sorted from blood, sampled in a trial of the OX40 agonist ivuxolimab. The chain is built from TRBV28 and TRBJ1-6; D possibly corresponds to TRBD1 (6 bases). The CDR3 DNA sequence: TGTGCCAGCAGTGGGGGCAAGGGGTCCGCTTCACCCCTCCACTTT. Translation: CASSGGKGSASPLHF.